These T cell receptor beta chains were read from a single sample in a study of CD8+CD57+ T cells in acquired aplastic anemia. MiXCR, run by TCRdb on the reads, gives a single entry per CDR3 protein. The table includes some 160,000 distinct CDR3 sequences, about 45% detected once. The sample consisted of sorted CD4+, CD8+, or CD8+CD57+ T cells (not recorded which) from PBMCs. The receptors were gathered from a human donor with aplastic anemia. Each CDR3 is given with its conserved first and last residue. Fields, in order: clone size, J gene, V gene, D gene, CDR3 DNA, CDR3 protein. The D gene is left open where the match is weak. Part of the rows lack a size; the others show once, few, many or a class for expanded clones.

abundance: NA; j_gene: TRBJ2-1; v_gene: TRBV20-1; d_gene: TRBD2; CDR3nt: TGCAGTGCTAGAGCGGCTAGCGGGAGCTCCTACAATGAGCAGTTCTTC; CDR3aa: CSARAASGSSYNEQFF
abundance: NA; j_gene: TRBJ2-1; v_gene: TRBV11-1; d_gene: NA; CDR3nt: TGTGCCAGCAGCTTAGGGACAGCTGACAATGAGCAGTTCTTC; CDR3aa: CASSLGTADNEQFF
abundance: NA; j_gene: TRBJ2-5; v_gene: TRBV25-1; d_gene: NA; CDR3nt: TGTGCCAGCAGTGAAGGGCTAGCGGGACAGGGGAGGGAGACCCAGTACTTC; CDR3aa: CASSEGLAGQGRETQYF
abundance: few; j_gene: TRBJ2-2; v_gene: TRBV10-3; d_gene: TRBD1; CDR3nt: TGTGCCATCAGAGGGACAGGGACCGGGGAGCTGTTTTTT; CDR3aa: CAIRGTGTGELFF
abundance: many; j_gene: TRBJ2-3; v_gene: TRBV10-3; d_gene: NA; CDR3nt: TGTGCCATTCGGGGAGCGGCTAGCACAGATACGCAGTATTTT; CDR3aa: CAIRGAASTDTQYF
abundance: NA; j_gene: TRBJ2-7; v_gene: TRBV2; d_gene: TRBD2; CDR3nt: TGTGCCAGCGGGGCCGGAGCGGGAGCTCTCTACGAGCAGTACTTC; CDR3aa: CASGAGAGALYEQYF
abundance: NA; j_gene: TRBJ1-1; v_gene: TRBV7-2; d_gene: NA; CDR3nt: TGTGCCAGCAGCTGGCGGGGGCTGAATGCTTTCTTT; CDR3aa: CASSWRGLNAFF
abundance: NA; j_gene: TRBJ1-5; v_gene: TRBV24-1; d_gene: TRBD1; CDR3nt: TGTGCCACCAGTGATGGGACAGCCGGGCCCCAGCATTTT; CDR3aa: CATSDGTAGPQHF
abundance: NA; j_gene: TRBJ1-1; v_gene: TRBV6-5; d_gene: TRBD1; CDR3nt: TGTGCCAGCAGTTGGGGACCAGGGGGCTCTGAAGCTTTCTTT; CDR3aa: CASSWGPGGSEAFF
abundance: NA; j_gene: TRBJ1-1; v_gene: TRBV29-1; d_gene: NA; CDR3nt: TGCAGCAGTTTCCGACAGGCTGAAGCTTTCTTT; CDR3aa: CSSFRQAEAFF
abundance: many; j_gene: TRBJ2-2; v_gene: TRBV12-3/TRBV12-4; d_gene: TRBD2; CDR3nt: TGTGCCAGCAGCCTACTAGCGGGGACGAACACCGGGGAGCTGTTTTTT; CDR3aa: CASSLLAGTNTGELFF
abundance: many; j_gene: TRBJ2-7; v_gene: TRBV25-1; d_gene: NA; CDR3nt: TGTGCCAGCAGTGAAGCCAGGCTCTACGAGCAGTACTTC; CDR3aa: CASSEARLYEQYF
abundance: NA; j_gene: TRBJ1-2; v_gene: TRBV7-6; d_gene: NA; CDR3nt: TGTGCCAGCAGCCTCGGGGACAAGGACTATGGCTACACCTTC; CDR3aa: CASSLGDKDYGYTF
abundance: NA; j_gene: TRBJ2-5; v_gene: TRBV20-1; d_gene: NA; CDR3nt: TGCAGTGCTAGAGTTGTGGAGACCCAGTACTTC; CDR3aa: CSARVVETQYF
abundance: few; j_gene: TRBJ1-1; v_gene: TRBV29-1; d_gene: NA; CDR3nt: TGCAGCGTCCTGGGAAGGGCTTCAACCGACACTGAAGCTTTCTTT; CDR3aa: CSVLGRASTDTEAFF
abundance: NA; j_gene: TRBJ1-5; v_gene: TRBV6-5; d_gene: TRBD1; CDR3nt: TGTGCCAGCAGTTACTCGGGACAGCTCAATCAGCCCCAGCATTTT; CDR3aa: CASSYSGQLNQPQHF
abundance: many; j_gene: TRBJ2-1; v_gene: TRBV6-5; d_gene: TRBD2; CDR3nt: TGTGCCAGCAGTCCCCGGGGGGGTTCCAATGAGCAGTTCTTC; CDR3aa: CASSPRGGSNEQFF
abundance: many; j_gene: TRBJ2-7; v_gene: TRBV20-1; d_gene: TRBD2; CDR3nt: TGCAGTGCTTCTAGCGGAAGCTCCTACGAGCAGTACTTC; CDR3aa: CSASSGSSYEQYF
abundance: NA; j_gene: TRBJ1-5; v_gene: TRBV30; d_gene: TRBD1; CDR3nt: TGTGCCTGGAGAGATACAGGGGAGCATCAGCCCCAGCATTTT; CDR3aa: CAWRDTGEHQPQHF
abundance: once; j_gene: TRBJ1-5; v_gene: TRBV30; d_gene: TRBD1; CDR3nt: TGTGCCTGGAGTGGAACGACAGGGAGGAGACAGCCCCAGCATTTT; CDR3aa: CAWSGTTGRRQPQHF
abundance: many; j_gene: TRBJ2-5; v_gene: TRBV7-7; d_gene: TRBD1; CDR3nt: TGTGCTAGCAGCTTAGGGACAGGGACCCAAGAGACCCAGTACTTC; CDR3aa: CASSLGTGTQETQYF
abundance: NA; j_gene: TRBJ2-6; v_gene: TRBV11-2; d_gene: NA; CDR3nt: TGTGCCAGCAGCTTAAGCCAGGGCGGCGGCGGGGCCAACGTCCTGACTTTC; CDR3aa: CASSLSQGGGGANVLTF
abundance: NA; j_gene: TRBJ1-2; v_gene: TRBV7-2; d_gene: TRBD1; CDR3nt: TGTGCCAGCACTGACAGGGTGCGCGGCTACACCTTC; CDR3aa: CASTDRVRGYTF
abundance: NA; j_gene: TRBJ2-5; v_gene: TRBV20-1; d_gene: NA; CDR3nt: TGCAGTGCTAGGGGGCTGAGGGGTGAAGAGACCCAGTACTTC; CDR3aa: CSARGLRGEETQYF
abundance: NA; j_gene: TRBJ1-2; v_gene: TRBV29-1; d_gene: NA; CDR3nt: TGCAGCGTTCGCCCCCCTTTAACGGGAGACAAATTCGATGGCTACACCTTC; CDR3aa: CSVRPPLTGDKFDGYTF
abundance: NA; j_gene: TRBJ1-1; v_gene: TRBV7-3; d_gene: NA; CDR3nt: TGTGCCAGCAGCCTCGGGGGAGGGGAAGCTTTCTTT; CDR3aa: CASSLGGGEAFF
abundance: many; j_gene: TRBJ1-1; v_gene: TRBV6-5; d_gene: NA; CDR3nt: TGTGCCAGCAGTTACAGGACCCCGACGGACACTGAAGCTTTCTTT; CDR3aa: CASSYRTPTDTEAFF
abundance: NA; j_gene: TRBJ2-7; v_gene: TRBV10-1; d_gene: TRBD1; CDR3nt: TGCGCCAGCAGTCCGACCGGGACAGGGCTGGGGTACGAGCAGTACTTC; CDR3aa: CASSPTGTGLGYEQYF
abundance: many; j_gene: TRBJ1-5; v_gene: TRBV7-9; d_gene: TRBD1; CDR3nt: TGTGCCAGCAGCTCGACAGGGAACCGCAATCAGCCCCAGCATTTT; CDR3aa: CASSSTGNRNQPQHF
abundance: NA; j_gene: TRBJ2-3; v_gene: TRBV2; d_gene: TRBD1; CDR3nt: TGTGCCAGCAGTGTCAGGGGGACAGATACGCAGTATTTT; CDR3aa: CASSVRGTDTQYF
abundance: many; j_gene: TRBJ1-3; v_gene: TRBV7-9; d_gene: NA; CDR3nt: TGTGCCAGCGCGCTTGTCTCTGGAAACACCATATATTTT; CDR3aa: CASALVSGNTIYF
abundance: NA; j_gene: TRBJ2-1; v_gene: TRBV12-3/TRBV12-4; d_gene: NA; CDR3nt: TGTGCCAGCATCATCGGGGCGATCAACAATGAGCAGTTCTTC; CDR3aa: CASIIGAINNEQFF
abundance: NA; j_gene: TRBJ2-2; v_gene: TRBV7-2; d_gene: NA; CDR3nt: TGTGCCAGCAACTCCCGTGCCGGGGAGCTGTTTTTT; CDR3aa: CASNSRAGELFF
abundance: many; j_gene: TRBJ1-5; v_gene: TRBV19; d_gene: NA; CDR3nt: TGTGCCAGTAGTATTTCGGCCAATCAGCCCCAGCATTTT; CDR3aa: CASSISANQPQHF
abundance: many; j_gene: TRBJ2-1; v_gene: TRBV12-3/TRBV12-4; d_gene: TRBD2; CDR3nt: TGTGCCAGCAGTTTGAACGGGGGGAATGAGCAGTTCTTC; CDR3aa: CASSLNGGNEQFF
abundance: NA; j_gene: TRBJ2-5; v_gene: TRBV20-1; d_gene: TRBD2; CDR3nt: TGCAGTGCACAGGGCCAGCGGGGGGAGACCCAGTACTTC; CDR3aa: CSAQGQRGETQYF
abundance: NA; j_gene: TRBJ2-6; v_gene: TRBV11-2; d_gene: NA; CDR3nt: TGTGCCAGCAGCTCCTACCCACGCTCTGGGGCCAACGTCCTGACTTTC; CDR3aa: CASSSYPRSGANVLTF
abundance: NA; j_gene: TRBJ2-7; v_gene: TRBV29-1; d_gene: TRBD2; CDR3nt: TGCAGCGTTGAAGGGGCTAGCGGGAGTGTCACCTACGAGCAGTACTTC; CDR3aa: CSVEGASGSVTYEQYF
abundance: many; j_gene: TRBJ2-2; v_gene: TRBV19; d_gene: NA; CDR3nt: TGTGCCAGTAGTATAGACAGGAACACCGGGGAGCTGTTTTTT; CDR3aa: CASSIDRNTGELFF
abundance: many; j_gene: TRBJ2-2; v_gene: TRBV9; d_gene: TRBD2; CDR3nt: TGTGCCAGCAGATATAGCGGGAACTCGAACACCGGGGAGCTGTTTTTT; CDR3aa: CASRYSGNSNTGELFF
abundance: NA; j_gene: TRBJ1-2; v_gene: TRBV7-3; d_gene: TRBD1; CDR3nt: TGTGCCAGCAGCCCTACAACAGGGGGCAGTGGCTACACCTTC; CDR3aa: CASSPTTGGSGYTF
abundance: many; j_gene: TRBJ2-7; v_gene: TRBV7-2; d_gene: TRBD2; CDR3nt: TGTGCCAGCAGCCGAAGACCGGGACTAGTTTACGAGCAGTACTTC; CDR3aa: CASSRRPGLVYEQYF
abundance: once; j_gene: TRBJ2-3; v_gene: TRBV19; d_gene: NA; CDR3nt: TGTGCCAGTAGTATGGGGCGGGGTGGTTACACAGATACGCAGTATTTT; CDR3aa: CASSMGRGGYTDTQYF
abundance: few; j_gene: TRBJ1-3; v_gene: TRBV30; d_gene: NA; CDR3nt: TGTGCCTGGAGTCTTCGATCTGGAAACACCATATATTTT; CDR3aa: CAWSLRSGNTIYF
abundance: NA; j_gene: TRBJ2-5; v_gene: TRBV18; d_gene: NA; CDR3nt: TGTGCCAGCTCACTCGAGGGTCCCGAGACCCAGTACTTC; CDR3aa: CASSLEGPETQYF
abundance: once; j_gene: TRBJ2-1; v_gene: TRBV11-1; d_gene: TRBD2; CDR3nt: TGTGCCAGCAGCTTAGCACCGGGACTAGTTTATGATGAGCAGTTCTTC; CDR3aa: CASSLAPGLVYDEQFF
abundance: NA; j_gene: TRBJ1-1; v_gene: TRBV20-1; d_gene: NA; CDR3nt: TGCAGTGCGAGAAAGGACACTGAAGCTTTCTTT; CDR3aa: CSARKDTEAFF
abundance: NA; j_gene: TRBJ2-7; v_gene: TRBV9; d_gene: TRBD1; CDR3nt: TGTGCCAGCAGCGTCCGGACAGGCCTCTACGAGCAGTACTTC; CDR3aa: CASSVRTGLYEQYF
abundance: few; j_gene: TRBJ2-5; v_gene: TRBV27; d_gene: NA; CDR3nt: TGTGCCAGCAGTTTATTGGGCCTACAAGAGACCCAGTACTTC; CDR3aa: CASSLLGLQETQYF